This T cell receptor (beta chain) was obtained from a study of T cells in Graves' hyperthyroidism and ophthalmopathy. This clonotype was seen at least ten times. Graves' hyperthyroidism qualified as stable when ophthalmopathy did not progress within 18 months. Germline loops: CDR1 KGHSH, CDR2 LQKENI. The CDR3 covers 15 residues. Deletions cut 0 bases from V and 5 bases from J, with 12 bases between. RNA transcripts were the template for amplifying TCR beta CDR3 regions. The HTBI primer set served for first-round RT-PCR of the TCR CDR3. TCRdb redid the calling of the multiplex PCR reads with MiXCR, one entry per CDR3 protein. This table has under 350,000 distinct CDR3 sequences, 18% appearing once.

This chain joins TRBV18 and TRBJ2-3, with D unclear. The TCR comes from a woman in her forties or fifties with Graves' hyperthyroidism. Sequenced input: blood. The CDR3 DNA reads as TGTGCCAGCTCACCACCTGGCACCGCGAGAGATACGCAGTATTTT. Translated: CASSPPGTARDTQYF.